Reported below is one T cell receptor beta chain. These data belong to a study of T cell changes during pregnancy in multiple sclerosis. Assay: immunoSEQ multiplex PCR; the TCRdb copy retains only in-frame clones and omits some. The repertoire has about 51,000 clones, roughly 93% of them found once; the top ten carry around 2%. Trimming took 1 base from V and 6 from J; bases not matched to a gene: 8. From germline, CDR1 is LNHDA and CDR2 SQIVND (reference sequence). CDR3 size: 16 residues. This receptor was taken from a female donor with multiple sclerosis, enrolled in a pregnancy study. This chain uses TRBV19 with TRBJ1-5, with 8 nucleotides matching TRBD1. The sequences come from peripheral blood, collected in the second trimester of pregnancy. The chain's CDR3 is CASSIVRQGASQPQHF. The CDR3 nucleotides read TGTGCCAGTAGTATAGTTAGGCAGGGGGCAAGTCAGCCCCAGCATTTT.